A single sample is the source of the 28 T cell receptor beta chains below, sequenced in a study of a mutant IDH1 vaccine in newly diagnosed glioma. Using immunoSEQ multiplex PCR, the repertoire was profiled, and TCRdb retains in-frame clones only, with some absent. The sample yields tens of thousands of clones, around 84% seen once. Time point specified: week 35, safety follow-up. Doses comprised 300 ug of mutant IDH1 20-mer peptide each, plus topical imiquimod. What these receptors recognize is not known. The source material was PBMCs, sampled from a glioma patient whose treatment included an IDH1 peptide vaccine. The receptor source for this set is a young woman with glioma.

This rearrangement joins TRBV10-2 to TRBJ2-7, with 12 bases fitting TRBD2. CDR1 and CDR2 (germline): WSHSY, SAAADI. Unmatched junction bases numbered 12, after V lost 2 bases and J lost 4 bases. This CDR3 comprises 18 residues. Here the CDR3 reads CASSEAPFGLAGPYEQYF. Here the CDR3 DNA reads TGCGCCAGCAGTGAGGCTCCCTTCGGACTAGCGGGGCCATACGAGCAGTACTTC.

The CDR3 DNA reads as TGTGCCAGCAGCTTAGAGGCGGGCTACGAGCAGTACTTC. As protein: CASSLEAGYEQYF. V and J are TRBV7-2 and TRBJ2-7; TRBD2 is a possible D gene (5 bases). CDR3 length equals 13 residues. Germline-derived CDR1 and CDR2 are SGHTA and FQGNSA. The V end lost 1 base, the J end lost 3 bases, and 7 bases lay between the germline ends.

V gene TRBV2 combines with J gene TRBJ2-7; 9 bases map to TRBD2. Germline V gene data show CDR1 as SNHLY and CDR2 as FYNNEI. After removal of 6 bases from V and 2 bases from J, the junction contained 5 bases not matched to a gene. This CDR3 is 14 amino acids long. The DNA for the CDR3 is TGTGCCAGCAGGGTGCGGGAGGGGACCTACGAGCAGTACTTC. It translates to CASRVREGTYEQYF. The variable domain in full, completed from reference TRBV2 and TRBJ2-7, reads EPEVTQTPSHQVTQMGQEVILRCVPISNHLYFYWYRQILGQKVEFLVSFYNNEISEKSEIFDDQFSVERPDGSNFTLKIRSTKLEDSAMYFCASRVREGTYEQYFGPGTRLTVT.

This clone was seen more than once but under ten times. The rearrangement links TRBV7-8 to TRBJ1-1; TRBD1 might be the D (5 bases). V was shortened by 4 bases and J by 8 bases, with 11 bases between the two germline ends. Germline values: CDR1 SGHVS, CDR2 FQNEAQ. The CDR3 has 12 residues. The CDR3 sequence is CASSSTEVEAFF. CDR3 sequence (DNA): TGTGCCAGCAGCTCGACAGAGGTGGAAGCTTTCTTT.

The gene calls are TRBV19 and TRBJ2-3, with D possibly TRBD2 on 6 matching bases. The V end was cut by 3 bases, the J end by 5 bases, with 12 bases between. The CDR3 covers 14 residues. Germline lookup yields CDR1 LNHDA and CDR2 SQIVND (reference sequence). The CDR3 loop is CASSIHGRGDTQYF. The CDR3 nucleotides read TGTGCCAGTAGTATTCACGGGAGAGGAGATACGCAGTATTTT.

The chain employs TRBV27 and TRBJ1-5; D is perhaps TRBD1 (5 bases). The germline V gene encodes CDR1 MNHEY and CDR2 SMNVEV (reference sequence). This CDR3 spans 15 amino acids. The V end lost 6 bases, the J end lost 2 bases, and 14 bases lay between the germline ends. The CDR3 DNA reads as TGTGCCAGCAGGGCTCAGGGTGAGGGCAATCAGCCCCAGCATTTT. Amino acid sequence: CASRAQGEGNQPQHF.

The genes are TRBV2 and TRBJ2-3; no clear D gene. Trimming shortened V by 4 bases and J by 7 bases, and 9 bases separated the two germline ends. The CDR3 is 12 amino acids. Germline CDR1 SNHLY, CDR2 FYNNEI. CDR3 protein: CASSGHANTQYF. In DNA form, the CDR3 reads TGTGCCAGCAGTGGGCACGCAAATACGCAGTATTTT.

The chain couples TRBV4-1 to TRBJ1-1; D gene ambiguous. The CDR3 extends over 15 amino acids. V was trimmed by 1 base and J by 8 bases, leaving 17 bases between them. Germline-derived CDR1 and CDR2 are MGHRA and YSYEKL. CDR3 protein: CASSQGTGQRREAFF. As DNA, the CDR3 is TGCGCCAGCAGCCAAGGGACCGGGCAAAGGCGGGAAGCTTTCTTT.

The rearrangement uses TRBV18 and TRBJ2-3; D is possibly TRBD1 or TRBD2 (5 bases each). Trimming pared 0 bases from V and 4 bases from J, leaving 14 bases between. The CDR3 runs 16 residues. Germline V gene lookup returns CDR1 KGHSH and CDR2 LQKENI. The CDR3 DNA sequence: TGTGCCAGCTCACCACCGGACCCAGAGGGACCAGATACGCAGTATTTT. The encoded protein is CASSPPDPEGPDTQYF.

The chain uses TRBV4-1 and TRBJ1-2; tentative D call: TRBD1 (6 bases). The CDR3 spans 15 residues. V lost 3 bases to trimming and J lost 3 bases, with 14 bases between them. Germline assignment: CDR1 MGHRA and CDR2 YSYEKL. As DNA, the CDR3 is TGCGCCAGCAGCCATCCCATGACAGGTTACTATGGCTACACCTTC. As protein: CASSHPMTGYYGYTF.

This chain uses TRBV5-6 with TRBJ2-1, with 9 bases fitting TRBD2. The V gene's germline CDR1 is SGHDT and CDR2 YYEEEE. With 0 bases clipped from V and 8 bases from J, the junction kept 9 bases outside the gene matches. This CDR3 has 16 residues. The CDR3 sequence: CASSLAGGRGRDEQFF. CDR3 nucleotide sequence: TGTGCCAGCAGCTTGGCCGGCGGGAGGGGTCGGGATGAGCAGTTCTTC.

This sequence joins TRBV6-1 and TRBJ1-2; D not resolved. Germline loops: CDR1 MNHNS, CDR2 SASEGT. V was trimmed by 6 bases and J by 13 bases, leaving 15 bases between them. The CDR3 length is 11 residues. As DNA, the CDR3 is TGTGCCAGCAGATACGGGCCGAGCAGCACCTTC. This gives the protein CASRYGPSSTF.

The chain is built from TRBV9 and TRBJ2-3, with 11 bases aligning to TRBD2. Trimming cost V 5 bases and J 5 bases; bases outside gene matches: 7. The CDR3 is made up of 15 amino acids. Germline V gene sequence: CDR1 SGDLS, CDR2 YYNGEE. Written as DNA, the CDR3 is TGTGCCAGCAGACCTCCGGGACTAGCGGTAGATACGCAGTATTTT. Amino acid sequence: CASRPPGLAVDTQYF.

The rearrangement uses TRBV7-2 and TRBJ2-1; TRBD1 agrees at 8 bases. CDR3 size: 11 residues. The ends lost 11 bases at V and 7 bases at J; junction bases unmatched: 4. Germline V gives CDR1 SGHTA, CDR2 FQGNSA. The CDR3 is CACQGANEQFF. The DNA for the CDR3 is TGTGCCTGCCAGGGGGCAAATGAGCAGTTCTTC.

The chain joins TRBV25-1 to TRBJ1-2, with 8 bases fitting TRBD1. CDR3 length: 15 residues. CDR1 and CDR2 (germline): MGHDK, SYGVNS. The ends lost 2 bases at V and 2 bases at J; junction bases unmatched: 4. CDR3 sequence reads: CASSEGSGGNYGYTF. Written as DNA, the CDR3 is TGTGCCAGCAGTGAAGGGTCAGGGGGCAACTATGGCTACACCTTC.

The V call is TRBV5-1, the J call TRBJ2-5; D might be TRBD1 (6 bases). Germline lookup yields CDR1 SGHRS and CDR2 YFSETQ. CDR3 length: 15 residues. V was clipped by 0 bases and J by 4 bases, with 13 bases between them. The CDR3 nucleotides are TGCGCCAGCAGCTTGGCGGTGGCAGGGGTAGAGACCCAGTACTTC. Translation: CASSLAVAGVETQYF.

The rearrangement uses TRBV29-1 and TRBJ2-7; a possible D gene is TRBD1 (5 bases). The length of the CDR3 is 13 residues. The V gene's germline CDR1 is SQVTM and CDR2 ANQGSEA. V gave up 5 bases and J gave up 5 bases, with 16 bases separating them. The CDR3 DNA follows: TGCAGCGTTTTGGGGCAGGGAACCCACGAGCAGTACTTC. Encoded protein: CSVLGQGTHEQYF.

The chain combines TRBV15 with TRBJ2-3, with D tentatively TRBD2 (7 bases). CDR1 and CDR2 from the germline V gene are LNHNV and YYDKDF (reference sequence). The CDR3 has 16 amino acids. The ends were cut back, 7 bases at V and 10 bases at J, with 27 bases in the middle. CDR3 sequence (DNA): TGTGCCACCATAGAGCTGGCGGGGGCCCCACCTTACTCGCAGTATTTT. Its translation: CATIELAGAPPYSQYF.

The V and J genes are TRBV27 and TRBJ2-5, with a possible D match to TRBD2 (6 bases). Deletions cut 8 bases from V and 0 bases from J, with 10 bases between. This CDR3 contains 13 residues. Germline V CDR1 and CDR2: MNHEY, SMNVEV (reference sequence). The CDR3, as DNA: TGTGCCAGCCAACGGGAGAACCAAGAGACCCAGTACTTC. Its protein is CASQRENQETQYF.

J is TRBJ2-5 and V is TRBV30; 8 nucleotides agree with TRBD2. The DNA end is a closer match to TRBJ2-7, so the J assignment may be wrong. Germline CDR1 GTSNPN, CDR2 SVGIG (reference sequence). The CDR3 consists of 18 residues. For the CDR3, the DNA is TGTGCCTGGACTCCTCTGGCGGGAGGCTCTAAGAACTCCTACGAGCAGTACTTC. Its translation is CAWTPLAGGSKNSYEQYF.

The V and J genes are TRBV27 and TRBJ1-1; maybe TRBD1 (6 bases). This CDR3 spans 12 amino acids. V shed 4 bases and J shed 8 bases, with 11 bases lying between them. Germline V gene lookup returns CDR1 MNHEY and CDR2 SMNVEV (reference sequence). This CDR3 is CASSSQGTEAFF. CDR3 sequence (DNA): TGTGCCAGCAGTTCACAGGGAACAGAAGCTTTCTTT.

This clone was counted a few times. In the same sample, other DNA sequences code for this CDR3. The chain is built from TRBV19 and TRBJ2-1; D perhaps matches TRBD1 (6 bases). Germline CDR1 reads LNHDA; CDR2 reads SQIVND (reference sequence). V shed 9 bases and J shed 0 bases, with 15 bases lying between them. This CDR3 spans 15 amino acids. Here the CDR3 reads CASSPDRSSYNEQFF. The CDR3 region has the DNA TGTGCCAGCTCCCCCGACAGGAGCTCCTACAATGAGCAGTTCTTC.

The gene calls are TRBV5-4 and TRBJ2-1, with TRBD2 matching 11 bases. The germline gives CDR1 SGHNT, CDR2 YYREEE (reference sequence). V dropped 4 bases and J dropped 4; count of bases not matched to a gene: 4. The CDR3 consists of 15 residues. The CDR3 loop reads CASSVLAGGYNEQFF. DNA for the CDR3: TGTGCCAGCAGCGTGCTAGCGGGAGGTTACAATGAGCAGTTCTTC.

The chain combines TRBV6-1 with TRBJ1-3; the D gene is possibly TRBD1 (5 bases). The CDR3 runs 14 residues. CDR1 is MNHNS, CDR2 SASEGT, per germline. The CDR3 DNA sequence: TGTGCGGGAGGAGAGGGGCACTCTGGAAACACCATATATTTT. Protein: CAGGEGHSGNTIYF.

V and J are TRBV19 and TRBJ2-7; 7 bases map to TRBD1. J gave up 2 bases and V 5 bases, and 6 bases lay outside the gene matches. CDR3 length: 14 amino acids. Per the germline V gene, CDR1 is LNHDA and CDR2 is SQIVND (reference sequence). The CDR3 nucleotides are TGTGCCAGTAGTGCCGGACAGGTTACCTACGAGCAGTACTTC. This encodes CASSAGQVTYEQYF. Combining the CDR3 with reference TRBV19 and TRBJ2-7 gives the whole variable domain DGGITQSPKYLFRKEGQNVTLSCEQNLNHDAMYWYRQDPGQGLRLIYYSQIVNDFQKGDIAEGYSVSREKKESFPLTVTSAQKNPTAFYLCASSAGQVTYEQYFGPGTRLTVT.

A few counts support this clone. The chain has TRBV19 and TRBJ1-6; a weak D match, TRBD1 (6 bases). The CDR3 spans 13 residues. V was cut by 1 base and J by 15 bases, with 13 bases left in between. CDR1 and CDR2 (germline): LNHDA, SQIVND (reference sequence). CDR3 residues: CASSIAARGSLHF. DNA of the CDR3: TGTGCCAGTAGTATAGCTGCCAGGGGTAGCCTCCACTTT. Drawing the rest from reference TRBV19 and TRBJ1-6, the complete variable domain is DGGITQSPKYLFRKEGQNVTLSCEQNLNHDAMYWYRQDPGQGLRLIYYSQIVNDFQKGDIAEGYSVSREKKESFPLTVTSAQKNPTAFYLCASSIAARGSLHFGNGTRLTVT.

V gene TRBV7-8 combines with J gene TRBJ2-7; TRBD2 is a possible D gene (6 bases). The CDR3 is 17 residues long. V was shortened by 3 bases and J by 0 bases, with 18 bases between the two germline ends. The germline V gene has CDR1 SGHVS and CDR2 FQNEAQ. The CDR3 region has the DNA TGTGCCAGCAGCTTGGGTCCCGCGGGGCTAAGCTCCTACGAGCAGTACTTC. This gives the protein CASSLGPAGLSSYEQYF. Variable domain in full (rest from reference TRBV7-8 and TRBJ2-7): GAGVSQSPRYKVAKRGQDVALRCDPISGHVSLFWYQQALGQGPEFLTYFQNEAQLDKSGLPSDRFFAERPEGSVSTLKIQRTQQEDSAVYLCASSLGPAGLSSYEQYFGPGTRLTVT.

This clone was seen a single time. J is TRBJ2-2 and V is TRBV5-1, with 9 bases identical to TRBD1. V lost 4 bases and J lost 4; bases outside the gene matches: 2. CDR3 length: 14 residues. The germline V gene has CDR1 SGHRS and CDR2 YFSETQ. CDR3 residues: CASSGTGITGELFF. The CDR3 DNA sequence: TGCGCCAGCAGCGGGACAGGGATCACCGGGGAGCTGTTTTTT.